The rows below give T cell receptor beta chains drawn from one sample of a study of OX40 agonist ivuxolimab in advanced cancers. Generated by immunoSEQ multiplex PCR, the TCRdb table keeps only in-frame clones and is missing some. Among more than 65,000 clones listed, about 88% were seen once. The specimen comprised CD4+ or CD8+ T cells sorted from blood, sampled in a trial of the OX40 agonist ivuxolimab. Source of these receptors: an adult with an advanced solid tumor such as melanoma, head and neck, liver or kidney cancer. Each CDR3 is given with its conserved first and last residue. D genes are given only for firm matches.

V: TRBV7-9; D: TRBD1; J: TRBJ2-2; CDR3: CASSKRQGDTGELFF
V: TRBV6-5; D: TRBD1; J: TRBJ1-2; CDR3: CASSYSTGPYGYTF
V: TRBV5-6; D: TRBD1; J: TRBJ1-2; CDR3: CASSAGQGRYTF
V: TRBV6-5; D: .; J: TRBJ2-7; CDR3: CASSSTGPGGDEQYF
V: TRBV7-2; D: TRBD1; J: TRBJ1-2; CDR3: CASMGQTGDGYTF
V: TRBV7-6; D: .; J: TRBJ1-4; CDR3: CASSFVDGDGKLFF
V: TRBV6-5; D: TRBD1; J: TRBJ1-1; CDR3: CASRLRQGNTEAFF
V: TRBV19; D: .; J: TRBJ2-6; CDR3: CASTMATAGANVLTF
V: TRBV7-8; D: .; J: TRBJ1-5; CDR3: CASSPPSSGLLASQPQHF
V: TRBV7-7; D: TRBD2; J: TRBJ2-5; CDR3: CASSLGGAGGKETQYF
V: TRBV27; D: .; J: TRBJ2-5; CDR3: CASSLDRDWETQYF
V: TRBV18; D: .; J: TRBJ1-4; CDR3: CASSPFQGEKLFF
V: TRBV6-5; D: .; J: TRBJ1-2; CDR3: CASREGHYGYTF
V: TRBV5-6; D: .; J: TRBJ2-2; CDR3: CASSESQGAGELFF
V: TRBV11-3; D: TRBD2; J: TRBJ2-1; CDR3: CASSLGLAGSGEQFF
V: TRBV5-1; D: .; J: TRBJ2-1; CDR3: CASTLGDYNEQFF
V: TRBV5-6; D: .; J: TRBJ1-1; CDR3: CASSFGREAFF
V: TRBV7-2; D: .; J: TRBJ2-6; CDR3: CASSGYRAGANVLTF
V: TRBV12-5; D: TRBD2; J: TRBJ2-7; CDR3: CASGGATSGSAYEQYF
V: TRBV7-6; D: TRBD1; J: TRBJ2-3; CDR3: CASSQGQSTDTQYF
V: TRBV4-1; D: .; J: TRBJ2-2; CDR3: CASSHGPGKGYTGELFF
V: TRBV10-3; D: TRBD1; J: TRBJ1-2; CDR3: CAIGDRVSGYTF
V: TRBV19; D: TRBD1; J: TRBJ2-7; CDR3: CASSSGTEYEQYF
V: TRBV27; D: TRBD2; J: TRBJ2-1; CDR3: CATSRLAQPSYNEQFF
V: TRBV19; D: TRBD1; J: TRBJ2-7; CDR3: CASSGQGVGEQYF
V: TRBV4-1; D: .; J: TRBJ2-3; CDR3: CASSLSGTSTDTQYF
V: TRBV7-2; D: TRBD2; J: TRBJ2-7; CDR3: CASSLALAGGAEQYF
V: TRBV7-2; D: .; J: TRBJ2-7; CDR3: CASTLGALTYEQYF
V: TRBV7-2; D: .; J: TRBJ1-1; CDR3: CASSRQQGQNTEAFF
V: TRBV15; D: .; J: TRBJ2-3; CDR3: CATSTDGVSTDTQYF
V: TRBV4-1; D: TRBD2; J: TRBJ2-5; CDR3: CASSQGLAGGFGVRETQYF
V: TRBV6-6; D: .; J: TRBJ2-7; CDR3: CASSSTESSYEQYF
V: TRBV27; D: TRBD2; J: TRBJ2-7; CDR3: CASSSPGLGYEQYF
V: TRBV7-8; D: .; J: TRBJ2-2; CDR3: CASSLRDKNTGELFF
V: TRBV18; D: TRBD1; J: TRBJ2-3; CDR3: CASSPSGQATDTQYF
V: TRBV4-1; D: .; J: TRBJ2-5; CDR3: CASSQVALETQYF
V: TRBV18; D: .; J: TRBJ2-1; CDR3: CASSPGASSYNEQFF
V: TRBV7-9; D: .; J: TRBJ1-5; CDR3: CASSLESDSNQPQHF
V: TRBV19; D: .; J: TRBJ2-3; CDR3: CASKQIVSTDTQYF
V: TRBV18; D: TRBD1; J: TRBJ1-2; CDR3: CASSPFGSRDRVFYGYTF
V: TRBV19; D: TRBD1; J: TRBJ1-4; CDR3: CASSSDRATNEKLFF
V: TRBV11-1; D: .; J: TRBJ2-1; CDR3: CASSFEWEQFF
V: TRBV2; D: .; J: TRBJ2-5; CDR3: CAGRRDARETQYF
V: TRBV6-5; D: .; J: TRBJ2-5; CDR3: CASKARGWETQYF
V: TRBV19; D: .; J: TRBJ2-4; CDR3: CASSIDGQRPLAKNIQYF
V: TRBV7-9; D: .; J: TRBJ2-3; CDR3: CASSLREGSTDTQYF
V: TRBV6-5; D: TRBD1; J: TRBJ1-5; CDR3: CASSRTGSSNQPQHF
V: TRBV12-2; D: .; J: TRBJ2-1; CDR3: CASRSQREGYNEQFF
V: TRBV19; D: TRBD1; J: TRBJ2-3; CDR3: CASSTPGQGVIDTQYF
V: TRBV25-1; D: .; J: TRBJ2-1; CDR3: CASSDNSGGGTYNEQFF
V: TRBV7-9; D: .; J: TRBJ2-3; CDR3: CASSLWTTSTDTQYF
V: TRBV19; D: .; J: TRBJ2-1; CDR3: CASSIESRSYNEQFF
V: TRBV11-2; D: TRBD2; J: TRBJ2-1; CDR3: CASSLERTSDEQFF
V: TRBV27; D: TRBD1; J: TRBJ1-2; CDR3: CASSSRQGGGGYTF